This T cell receptor beta chain is drawn from a study of cytomegalovirus exposure and HLA in healthy donors. General study points: A link between a missense DCLRE1C variant and TCR beta V- and J-gene trimming emerged from a later analysis. Immune exposure was documented only through CMV serostatus.

To note about this clone: Its antigen remains unknown.

V shed 4 bases and J shed 4 bases, with 15 bases lying between them. This CDR3 is built from 15 residues. Germline CDR1 is SGDLS and CDR2 is YYNGEE. 60 Vbeta and 13 Jbeta primers were used in PCR. Measured with immunoSEQ multiplex PCR; TCRdb has only the in-frame clones, and not every one. The sample lists some 160,000 clones, nearly 85% occurring once. The sequence derives from a male donor in good health and CMV-seronegative. The chain employs TRBV9 and TRBJ2-1; D is possibly TRBD1 (6 bases). The sample was PBMCs. The CDR3 protein is CASSPGATLYNEQFF. In nucleotides, the CDR3 is TGTGCCAGCAGCCCAGGGGCTACCCTATACAATGAGCAGTTCTTC.